The T cell receptor (beta chain) under discussion was sequenced for a study of blood T cells in healthy people across ages. Study-wide results and limits: It was found that TCR beta diversity correlated strongly with the percentage of naive T cells.

To note about this clonotype: Antigen unknown.

The V gene lost 1 base and the J gene lost 7 bases, with 13 bases spanning the gap. This CDR3 spans 15 amino acids. Germline V gives CDR1 SGHVS, CDR2 FQNEAQ. Together with a sample-barcoded 5' primer, a J-beta primer mix was included in a second PCR lasting roughly 6 to 12 cycles. From the 5' RACE reads, TCRdb called clonotypes with MiXCR, one entry per CDR3 protein. Here the sample spans some 930,000 distinct CDR3 sequences, 25% to 35% being singletons. The same data also went into a second study, on T cells of mothers and their children. From that paper: The study sampled a few healthy Caucasian mothers and their six children.

This TCR was recovered from a woman between 40 and 50 years old in good health. Sequencing input: blood. This chain links TRBV7-8 with TRBJ1-4; a weak D match, TRBD1 (6 bases). The CDR3 DNA follows: TGTGCCAGCAGCTTAGGGGCGGGGGCCGGTGAAAAACTGTTTTTT. Its protein product is CASSLGAGAGEKLFF.